The 25 T cell receptor beta chains listed next were all sequenced from one sample in a study of cytomegalovirus exposure and HLA in healthy donors. PCR used 60 Vbeta primers and 13 Jbeta primers. Generated by immunoSEQ multiplex PCR, the TCRdb table keeps only in-frame clones and is missing some. This sample has about 140,000 clones; about 80% occur once, and the top ten carry roughly 4.8%. Sequencing used PBMCs. The source is a man in his forties in good health and CMV-seronegative.

The DNA for the CDR3 is TGTGCCAGCAGCTTGAACCTGGGACAGGGTAGGAGATATGAAGCTTTCTTT. Its protein product is CASSLNLGQGRRYEAFF. The rearrangement links TRBV5-6 to TRBJ1-1; 9 bases map to TRBD1. The length of the CDR3 is 17 residues. V lost 1 base to trimming and J lost 7 bases; unmatched junction nucleotides: 14. In germline, CDR1 is SGHDT, CDR2 YYEEEE.

The table lists this clone with a count of one. The V call is TRBV18, the J call TRBJ1-1; 9 bases align to TRBD1. CDR3 length: 13 amino acids. Germline values: CDR1 KGHSH, CDR2 LQKENI. The ends lost 2 bases at V and 6 bases at J; junction bases unmatched: 1. This chain's CDR3 is CASSPNRGPEAFF. The DNA of the CDR3 is TGTGCCAGCTCACCAAACAGGGGGCCTGAAGCTTTCTTT.

As concerns this clone: Germline is not matched at one junction end, which may reflect a read error. The chain has TRBV5-1 and TRBJ1-5; 7 bases match TRBD1. CDR3 length: 17 residues. CDR1 is SGHRS and CDR2 is YFSETQ in the germline V gene. CDR3 in amino acids: CASSLAAGGYSSQPQHF. The CDR3, as DNA: TGCGCCAGCAGCCTTGCGGCAGGGGGTTATAGCAGTCAGCCCCAGCATTTT.

This chain uses TRBV7-9 with TRBJ2-6, with 8 positions matching TRBD1. The CDR3 runs 16 residues. Germline V gene sequence: CDR1 SEHNR, CDR2 FQNEAQ (reference sequence). Trimming removed 4 bases from V and 2 bases from J; junction bases left unmatched: 4. This CDR3 is CASSSPTGAGANVLTF. DNA for the CDR3: TGTGCCAGCAGCTCCCCGACAGGGGCTGGGGCCAACGTCCTGACTTTC.

This chain uses TRBV6-6 with TRBJ1-5; 7 nucleotides agree with TRBD1. CDR3 length: 14 residues. From germline, CDR1 is MNHNY and CDR2 SVGAGI (reference sequence). V lost 4 bases, J lost 1 base, and 1 base stayed unmatched. The CDR3 sequence is CASSWGQSNQPQHF. The CDR3 nucleotides read TGTGCCAGCAGTTGGGGACAGAGCAATCAGCCCCAGCATTTT.

This rearrangement joins TRBV7-2 to TRBJ2-5; 8 bases fit TRBD2. Germline loops: CDR1 SGHTA, CDR2 FQGNSA. The length of the CDR3 is 16 residues. Trimming cost V 5 bases and J 9 bases; bases outside gene matches: 17. In DNA form, the CDR3 reads TGTGCCAGCAGCCTCCGGAGCGGGGGTGGCCGGGGGGCCCAGTACTTC. Translation: CASSLRSGGGRGAQYF.

This clone was picked up one time. The CDR3 protein is CSVSTSGQPQHF. The CDR3 region has the DNA TGCAGCGTTAGTACCTCGGGACAGCCCCAGCATTTT. V is TRBV29-1 and J is TRBJ1-5, with D hard to call. Trimming took 5 bases from V and 7 from J, leaving 12 bases between them. Per germline, CDR1 SQVTM and CDR2 ANQGSEA. The CDR3 length is 12 residues. The full variable domain, rest sourced from reference TRBV29-1 and TRBJ1-5, is SAVISQKPSRDICQRGTSLTIQCQVDSQVTMMFWYRQQPGQSLTLIATANQGSEATYESGFVIDKFPISRPNLTFSTLTVSNMSPEDSSIYLCSVSTSGQPQHFGDGTRLSIL.

This clone has just a few counts. J is TRBJ2-7 and V is TRBV5-6; perhaps TRBD1 as D (6 bases). This CDR3 is 13 amino acids long. Germline CDR1 reads SGHDT; CDR2 reads YYEEEE. The germline V and J ends were trimmed by 4 bases and 4 bases, with 12 bases remaining between them. The CDR3 coding sequence is TGTGCCAGCAGCCAGGGGTTTTCGTACGAGCAGTACTTC. Translated, it gives CASSQGFSYEQYF. Combining the CDR3 with reference TRBV5-6 and TRBJ2-7 gives the whole variable domain DAGVTQSPTHLIKTRGQQVTLRCSPKSGHDTVSWYQQALGQGPQFIFQYYEEEERQRGNFPDRFSGHQFPNYSSELNVNALLLGDSALYLCASSQGFSYEQYFGPGTRLTVT.

The genes are TRBV7-2 and TRBJ1-5; 8 bases fit TRBD1. The V gene's germline CDR1 is SGHTA and CDR2 FQGNSA. CDR3 length equals 15 residues. V was clipped by 4 bases and J by 6 bases; unmatched bases: 8. As DNA, the CDR3 is TGTGCCAGCAGCTCAAAGGCAGGGGGCGGTCAGCCCCAGCATTTT. Translating it yields CASSSKAGGGQPQHF.

The V and J genes are TRBV30 and TRBJ1-5, with a weak D call TRBD1 (5 bases). The ends were cut back, 4 bases at V and 7 bases at J, with 11 bases in the middle. CDR1 and CDR2 (germline): GTSNPN, SVGIG (reference sequence). The CDR3 runs to 12 residues. CDR3 sequence (DNA): TGTGCCTGGACTCAGGGTGAGCAGCCCCAGCATTTT. Amino acids: CAWTQGEQPQHF.

J is TRBJ2-4 and V is TRBV5-6, with 7 bases matching TRBD1. Germline CDR1 reads SGHDT; CDR2 reads YYEEEE. The CDR3 consists of 14 residues. With 4 bases clipped from V and 8 bases from J, the junction kept 9 bases outside the gene matches. The CDR3 here is CASSPETGLDIQYF. CDR3 bases: TGTGCCAGCAGCCCCGAGACAGGGTTGGACATTCAGTACTTC.

V gene TRBV27 combines with J gene TRBJ1-2, with TRBD1 matching over 7 bases. In germline, CDR1 is MNHEY, CDR2 SMNVEV (reference sequence). V lost 3 bases and J lost 5; bases outside the gene matches: 3. This CDR3 spans 13 amino acids. The CDR3 spells CASSFTGVYGYTF. The CDR3 coding sequence is TGTGCCAGCAGTTTCACAGGGGTTTATGGCTACACCTTC.

The rearrangement joins TRBV7-3 to TRBJ2-5; D perhaps matches TRBD1 (6 bases). This CDR3 is built from 11 residues. The germline gives CDR1 SGHTA, CDR2 FQGTGA. Trimming cost V 5 bases and J 8 bases, with 9 bases left between them. The chain's CDR3 is CASSLGTTQYF. The CDR3 DNA reads TGTGCCAGCAGCCTCGGGACAACCCAGTACTTC.

The V call is TRBV7-2, the J call TRBJ2-1, with 9 bases identical to TRBD2. V lost 0 bases and J lost 1; bases outside the gene matches: 10. From germline, CDR1 is SGHTA and CDR2 FQGNSA. The CDR3 has 19 amino acids. The CDR3 nucleotides are TGTGCCAGCAGCTTAGCGGGGATTAGCGGGGGCCGATCCTACAATGAGCAGTTCTTC. Protein: CASSLAGISGGRSYNEQFF.

The V gene is TRBV15, the J gene TRBJ2-5; the D is unclear. Germline assignment: CDR1 LNHNV and CDR2 YYDKDF (reference sequence). Trimming left V 0 bases short and J 2 bases short, with 10 bases between. The CDR3 spans 15 residues. The DNA of the CDR3 is TGTGCCACCAGCAGAGATCGTGGCCATCAAGAGACCCAGTACTTC. Encoded protein: CATSRDRGHQETQYF.

The V gene is TRBV4-3, the J gene TRBJ2-7, with 9 bases fitting TRBD1. Looked up from germline, CDR1 is LGHNA and CDR2 is YSLEER. Trimming removed 1 base from V and 0 bases from J; junction bases left unmatched: 7. The CDR3 is 17 amino acids. Here the CDR3 DNA reads TGCGCCAGCAGCCAAGGGGCCGGGACAGGGAGCTCCTACGAGCAGTACTTC. Translated, it gives CASSQGAGTGSSYEQYF.

The genes are TRBV7-8 and TRBJ2-1; 9 nucleotides line up with TRBD1. The germline V gene encodes CDR1 SGHVS and CDR2 FQNEAQ. The CDR3 loop spans 15 amino acids. The ends lost 1 base at V and 15 bases at J; junction bases unmatched: 13. CDR3 in amino acids: CASSLGTGDTVRRFF. In DNA form, the CDR3 reads TGTGCCAGCAGCTTAGGGACAGGGGATACAGTAAGAAGGTTCTTC. The full variable domain, with the rest looked up from reference TRBV7-8 and TRBJ2-1, is GAGVSQSPRYKVAKRGQDVALRCDPISGHVSLFWYQQALGQGPEFLTYFQNEAQLDKSGLPSDRFFAERPEGSVSTLKIQRTQQEDSAVYLCASSLGTGDTVRRFFGPGTRLTVL.

The chain combines TRBV28 with TRBJ1-4; D is perhaps TRBD1 (5 bases). The germline V gene has CDR1 MDHEN and CDR2 SYDVKM. The CDR3 spans 15 residues. V was pared by 3 bases and J by 0 bases, with 8 bases between. The CDR3 region has the DNA TGTGCCAGCAGTTTGGGGGGGGCAACTAATGAAAAACTGTTTTTT. Translating it yields CASSLGGATNEKLFF.

The rearrangement uses TRBV6-5 and TRBJ2-7; 9 nucleotides line up with TRBD1. Trimming cost V 9 bases and J 2 bases; bases outside gene matches: 5. CDR1 is MNHEY, CDR2 SVGAGI, per germline. CDR3 length: 13 residues. CDR3 in DNA: TGTGCCAGTAGACAGGGGGGGACCTACGAGCAGTACTTC. It yields the protein CASRQGGTYEQYF.

This chain links TRBV27 with TRBJ2-1; 10 positions agree with TRBD2. Trimming removed 3 bases from V and 6 bases from J; junction bases left unmatched: 8. Germline assignment: CDR1 MNHEY and CDR2 SMNVEV (reference sequence). The length of the CDR3 is 16 residues. In DNA form, the CDR3 reads TGTGCCAGCAGTTTTTTCGGAGCGGGGGGGCTCAATGAGCAGTTCTTC. This encodes CASSFFGAGGLNEQFF.

This rearrangement joins TRBV11-2 to TRBJ1-2, with D hard to call. The V gene's germline CDR1 is SGHAT and CDR2 FQNNGV. Between the trimmed V and J ends, which lost 4 bases and 5 bases, there was a span of 14 bases. This CDR3 is built from 14 residues. The CDR3 reads CASSSRTGTYGYTF. CDR3 bases: TGTGCCAGCAGCTCTAGGACTGGAACGTATGGCTACACCTTC.

This clone was seen a few times. This sequence joins TRBV5-6 and TRBJ2-5; perhaps TRBD2 as D (6 bases). CDR1 is SGHDT, CDR2 YYEEEE, per germline. There are 16 residues in the CDR3. V gave up 0 bases and J gave up 5 bases, with 17 bases separating them. CDR3 residues: CASSLVGLRGWETQYF. CDR3 DNA sequence: TGTGCCAGCAGCTTGGTGGGTTTGCGGGGTTGGGAGACCCAGTACTTC.

The rearrangement uses TRBV5-1 and TRBJ2-3, with 10 bases identical to TRBD2. Unmatched junction bases numbered 12, after V lost 5 bases and J lost 3 bases. The CDR3 totals 17 residues. CDR1 is SGHRS and CDR2 is YFSETQ in the germline V gene. CDR3 sequence: CASRTGRGTSETDTQYF. The CDR3 bases are TGCGCCAGCAGAACGGGCAGGGGGACTAGCGAAACAGATACGCAGTATTTT.

The chain carries TRBV6-5 and TRBJ2-7; perhaps TRBD2 as D (7 bases). In germline, CDR1 is MNHEY, CDR2 SVGAGI. This CDR3 spans 15 amino acids. Trimming took 4 bases from V and 1 from J, leaving 14 bases between them. Here the CDR3 reads CASSSRGGVSYEQYF. The CDR3 DNA reads TGTGCCAGCAGTTCTAGGGGGGGGGTTTCCTACGAGCAGTACTTC.

This clone was observed once. The chain links TRBV7-2 to TRBJ1-1; D perhaps matches TRBD1 (5 bases). CDR1 and CDR2 from the germline V gene are SGHTA and FQGNSA. Between the trimmed V and J ends, which lost 5 bases and 0 bases, there was a span of 10 bases. This CDR3 is built from 14 residues. The DNA of the CDR3 is TGTGCCAGCAGCCTCCGGGGGATGAACACTGAAGCTTTCTTT. Translated: CASSLRGMNTEAFF.